These 27 T cell receptor beta chains originate from one sample sequenced in a study of blood T cell repertoires in COVID-19. The repertoire was sequenced with immunoSEQ multiplex PCR; TCRdb's copy has only in-frame clones and lacks some. Of around 110,000 clones in the sample, 80% are singletons; the top ten hold 4.3%. Sequencing input: peripheral blood. The receptors derive from a man between 65 and 79 years old with acute or convalescent COVID-19.

The chain is built from TRBV29-1 and TRBJ1-2; D possibly corresponds to TRBD1 (6 bases). V shed 3 bases and J shed 0 bases, with 20 bases lying between them. CDR1 and CDR2 (germline): SQVTM, ANQGSEA. The CDR3 loop spans 17 amino acids. The CDR3 bases are TGCAGCGTTGAGGGGGGGCAGATACAAGCCTCTAACTATGGCTACACCTTC. Translation: CSVEGGQIQASNYGYTF. The full variable domain, completed using reference TRBV29-1 and TRBJ1-2, is SAVISQKPSRDICQRGTSLTIQCQVDSQVTMMFWYRQQPGQSLTLIATANQGSEATYESGFVIDKFPISRPNLTFSTLTVSNMSPEDSSIYLCSVEGGQIQASNYGYTFGSGTRLTVV.

This sequence joins TRBV6-1 and TRBJ1-3; D not resolved. CDR3 size: 13 residues. V shed 3 bases and J shed 0 bases, with 3 bases lying between them. Germline CDR1 is MNHNS and CDR2 is SASEGT. CDR3 protein: CASSDSSGNTIYF. The CDR3 DNA reads TGTGCCAGCAGTGACAGCTCTGGAAACACCATATATTTT.

This sequence joins TRBV18 and TRBJ2-3, with 8 nucleotides matching TRBD1. Per germline, CDR1 KGHSH and CDR2 LQKENI. The J segment lost 2 bases and the V segment lost 3 bases, leaving 7 bases of the junction unmatched. This CDR3 region has 16 residues. This chain's CDR3 is CASSPKTGVSTDTQYF. CDR3 coding DNA: TGTGCCAGCTCACCGAAGACAGGGGTTTCCACAGATACGCAGTATTTT.

J is TRBJ2-2 and V is TRBV9; TRBD1 agrees at 9 bases. J lost 3 bases, V lost 5 bases, and 5 bases had no gene match. The CDR3 is 15 amino acids. The germline V gene encodes CDR1 SGDLS and CDR2 YYNGEE. The CDR3 DNA follows: TGTGCCAGCAGTCCGAGACAGGGGGACACCGGGGAGCTGTTTTTT. Its protein product is CASSPRQGDTGELFF.

This chain connects TRBV2 to TRBJ1-3; weak D call: TRBD1 (6 bases). This CDR3 contains 14 residues. V was pared by 9 bases and J by 2 bases, with 14 bases between. Germline CDR1 reads SNHLY; CDR2 reads FYNNEI. CDR3 nucleotide sequence: TGTGCCAGATTAACAGGGAATCCTGGAAACACCATATATTTT. The encoded protein is CARLTGNPGNTIYF.

The table lists this clone with a few counts. The chain has TRBV19 and TRBJ1-5; D is undetermined. V was shortened by 5 bases and J by 5 bases, with 19 bases between the two germline ends. There are 16 residues in the CDR3. Germline V CDR1 and CDR2: LNHDA, SQIVND (reference sequence). CDR3 residues: CASSARTSSPYQPQHF. DNA of the CDR3: TGTGCCAGTAGTGCCCGGACTTCCAGCCCTTATCAGCCCCAGCATTTT.

The rearrangement uses TRBV18 and TRBJ1-1; 8 bases are shared with TRBD1. Germline CDR1 reads KGHSH; CDR2 reads LQKENI. J lost 1 base, V lost 3 bases, and 7 bases had no gene match. This CDR3 is 16 amino acids long. CDR3: CASSPRTGRANTEAFF. CDR3 in DNA: TGTGCCAGCTCACCTCGGACAGGGCGAGCGAACACTGAAGCTTTCTTT.

This sequence joins TRBV7-2 and TRBJ2-7; possibly TRBD1 for D (6 bases). This CDR3 has 13 amino acids. The ends were cut back, 1 base at V and 5 bases at J, with 9 bases in the middle. Germline CDR1 is SGHTA and CDR2 is FQGNSA. The CDR3 reads CASSLDREDEQYF. The DNA for the CDR3 is TGTGCCAGCAGCTTAGACAGGGAAGACGAGCAGTACTTC.

This sequence joins TRBV6-5 and TRBJ2-7, with TRBD1 as a possible D gene (6 bases). V dropped 6 bases and J dropped 3 bases, with 12 bases sitting between them. This CDR3 has 13 residues. Germline lookup yields CDR1 MNHEY and CDR2 SVGAGI. CDR3 loop: CASSRTADYEQYF. CDR3 sequence (DNA): TGTGCCAGCAGCCGGACAGCAGACTACGAGCAGTACTTC.

V and J are TRBV12-3 or TRBV12-4 and TRBJ1-2, with TRBD1 identical over 9 bases. The CDR3 is made up of 13 amino acids. The trim removed 8 bases at V and 7 bases at J, leaving 8 bases unmatched. The CDR3 sequence: CASGGQGGSGYTF. The CDR3 bases are TGTGCCAGCGGGGGACAGGGAGGGTCTGGCTACACCTTC.

V gene TRBV19 combines with J gene TRBJ1-6, with unresolved D. This CDR3 has 15 amino acids. The ends were cut back, 0 bases at V and 10 bases at J, with 13 bases in the middle. Germline V gene sequence: CDR1 LNHDA, CDR2 SQIVND (reference sequence). CDR3 in DNA: TGTGCCAGTAGTATAGATCTGAACAGTGGATCACCCCTCCACTTT. Amino acids: CASSIDLNSGSPLHF.

V usage is TRBV2 and J usage is TRBJ1-1; D gene unclear. The CDR3 contains 14 residues. CDR1 and CDR2 (germline): SNHLY, FYNNEI. V gave up 3 bases and J gave up 1 base, with 9 bases separating them. Here the CDR3 DNA reads TGTGCCAGCAGTGAGGTCACAAAGAACACTGAAGCTTTCTTT. Its translation is CASSEVTKNTEAFF. Filled out from reference TRBV2 and TRBJ1-1, the complete variable domain reads EPEVTQTPSHQVTQMGQEVILRCVPISNHLYFYWYRQILGQKVEFLVSFYNNEISEKSEIFDDQFSVERPDGSNFTLKIRSTKLEDSAMYFCASSEVTKNTEAFFGQGTRLTVV.

The V call is TRBV6-5, the J call TRBJ2-1; 8 nucleotides line up with TRBD2. J gave up 10 bases and V 5 bases, and 10 bases lay outside the gene matches. The CDR3 extends over 14 amino acids. Germline CDR1 MNHEY, CDR2 SVGAGI. CDR3 protein: CASSTQTGLGEQFF. The CDR3 DNA follows: TGTGCCAGCAGTACTCAAACGGGACTAGGGGAGCAGTTCTTC.

The chain has TRBV7-2 and TRBJ1-2; no clear D gene. Germline CDR1 and CDR2: SGHTA and FQGNSA. V dropped 2 bases and J dropped 5 bases, with 15 bases sitting between them. The CDR3 length is 15 residues. The CDR3 nucleotides are TGTGCCAGCAGCTTATCTCGTTGGGAGGCTTATGGCTACACCTTC. It is translated as CASSLSRWEAYGYTF.

The V call is TRBV5-4, the J call TRBJ1-2; the match to TRBD1 covers 7 bases. Trimming at V came to 2 bases and at J to 6 bases, leaving 13 bases not matched to a gene. Germline V lookup: CDR1 SGHNT, CDR2 YYREEE (reference sequence). CDR3 length: 16 residues. CDR3 coding DNA: TGTGCCAGCAGCTTAGAGACAGGGCGCACCCTTAATGGCTACACCTTC. Its translation: CASSLETGRTLNGYTF. The whole variable domain, remainder taken from reference TRBV5-4 and TRBJ1-2, is ETGVTQSPTHLIKTRGQQVTLRCSSQSGHNTVSWYQQALGQGPQFIFQYYREEENGRGNFPPRFSGLQFPNYSSELNVNALELDDSALYLCASSLETGRTLNGYTFGSGTRLTVV.

This clone was recorded only once. This chain uses TRBV7-2 with TRBJ1-1, with D unresolved. The V end was cut by 5 bases, the J end by 7 bases, with 8 bases between. Germline V CDR1 and CDR2: SGHTA, FQGNSA. The CDR3 spans 11 residues. In DNA form, the CDR3 reads TGTGCCAGCAGCCCACGGGTTGAAGCTTTCTTT. Its translation is CASSPRVEAFF.

V is TRBV3-1 (or the pseudogene TRBV3-2) and J is TRBJ1-2, with unresolved D. V was shortened by 1 base and J by 11 bases, with 8 bases between the two germline ends. The CDR3 covers 11 residues. The V gene's germline CDR1 is LGHDT and CDR2 YNNKEL (reference sequence). The CDR3 DNA is TGTGCCAGCAGCCAAGGTACAGCATACACCTTC. Translation: CASSQGTAYTF.

The chain joins TRBV7-3 to TRBJ2-1; perhaps TRBD2 as D (5 bases). Per the germline V gene, CDR1 is SGHTA and CDR2 is FQGTGA. Deletions cut 4 bases from V and 2 bases from J, with 9 bases between. The CDR3 is 14 residues long. This CDR3 reads CASSSAGAYNEQFF. The DNA of the CDR3 is TGTGCCAGCAGCTCAGCCGGGGCCTACAATGAGCAGTTCTTC. Based on the CDR3 plus reference TRBV7-3 and TRBJ2-1, the full variable domain is GAGVSQTPSNKVTEKGKYVELRCDPISGHTALYWYRQSLGQGPEFLIYFQGTGAADDSGLPNDRFFAVRPEGSVSTLKIQRTERGDSAVYLCASSSAGAYNEQFFGPGTRLTVL.

This clone was counted a few times. The chain couples TRBV13 to TRBJ1-5; the D is unclear. The CDR3 spans 13 residues. Germline CDR1 PRHDT, CDR2 FYEKMQ (reference sequence). The V and J ends lost 7 bases and 7 bases respectively, with 14 bases between them. CDR3 loop: CASNQVEEQPQHF. CDR3 sequence (DNA): TGTGCCAGCAACCAAGTGGAGGAGCAGCCCCAGCATTTT. Combining the CDR3 with reference TRBV13 and TRBJ1-5 gives the whole variable domain AAGVIQSPRHLIKEKRETATLKCYPIPRHDTVYWYQQGPGQDPQFLISFYEKMQSDKGSIPDRFSAQQFSDYHSELNMSSLELGDSALYFCASNQVEEQPQHFGDGTRLSIL.

This clone was counted once. V and J are TRBV14 and TRBJ1-6; 8 positions match TRBD1. Per germline, CDR1 SGHDN and CDR2 FVKESK. Trimming at V came to 5 bases and at J to 5 bases, leaving 8 bases not matched to a gene. The CDR3 has 16 amino acids. In DNA, the CDR3 is TGTGCCAGCAGCAAAGGACAGGGATGGCATAATTCACCCCTCCACTTT. Translation: CASSKGQGWHNSPLHF.

This clone was seen a handful of times. The chain combines TRBV7-5 with TRBJ2-1; the tabulated D call, TRBD2, remains unverified against the DNA. TRBV7-5 corresponds to a pseudogene. The CDR3 has 17 amino acids. CDR3 nucleotides: TGTGCCAGAAGCCACACTAGCGGGGGCCTCTTGGTTTGTGAGCAGTTCTTC. It translates to CARSHTSGGLLVCEQFF.

The rearrangement uses TRBV15 and TRBJ2-1, with 9 bases fitting TRBD1. This CDR3 comprises 16 residues. The V and J ends lost 0 bases and 7 bases, in that order; junction bases with no gene match: 7. Germline CDR1 LNHNV, CDR2 YYDKDF (reference sequence). CDR3: CATSRDMRQGGNEQFF. CDR3 DNA: TGTGCCACCAGCAGAGATATGAGACAGGGGGGTAATGAGCAGTTCTTC.

The CDR3 sequence: CASRTQAWDTGELFF. The DNA for the CDR3 is TGTGCCAGTAGGACACAGGCGTGGGACACCGGGGAGCTGTTTTTT. The chain combines TRBV19 with TRBJ2-2; the D gene is possibly TRBD1 (5 bases). This CDR3 is 15 amino acids long. The germline V and J ends were trimmed by 6 bases and 3 bases, with 14 bases remaining between them. Germline V gene sequence: CDR1 LNHDA, CDR2 SQIVND (reference sequence).

The chain is built from TRBV3-1 (or the pseudogene TRBV3-2) and TRBJ1-6, with 7 bases matching TRBD1. The V and J ends lost 5 bases and 13 bases, in that order; junction bases with no gene match: 8. Germline CDR1 and CDR2: LGHDT and YNNKEL (reference sequence). The length of the CDR3 is 13 residues. The chain's CDR3 is CASSFRTGDPLHF. The CDR3 DNA follows: TGTGCCAGCAGCTTCCGGACAGGCGATCCCCTCCACTTT.

The chain links TRBV9 to TRBJ2-1, with D possibly being TRBD2 (5 bases). CDR1 and CDR2 (germline): SGDLS, YYNGEE. CDR3 length equals 15 residues. Deletions cut 1 base from V and 0 bases from J, with 8 bases between. The CDR3 reads CASSVSGDSYNEQFF. The CDR3 nucleotides are TGTGCCAGCAGCGTATCCGGGGACTCCTACAATGAGCAGTTCTTC.

This sequence joins TRBV6-6 and TRBJ1-1, with TRBD1 identical over 12 bases. The germline V gene encodes CDR1 MNHNY and CDR2 SVGAGI (reference sequence). This CDR3 is 16 amino acids long. The V segment lost 5 bases and the J segment 4 bases; nucleotides outside the gene matches: 8. The CDR3 loop is CASSPGTGGIGTEAFF. The CDR3 bases are TGTGCCAGCAGTCCCGGGACAGGGGGCATCGGCACTGAAGCTTTCTTT.

The chain carries TRBV5-1 and TRBJ1-1, with D unclear. V was shortened by 4 bases and J by 2 bases, with 9 bases between the two germline ends. The CDR3 is made up of 13 amino acids. Germline CDR1 SGHRS, CDR2 YFSETQ. The CDR3 DNA is TGCGCCAGCAGCGGGCCACCCAACACTGAAGCTTTCTTT. It codes for CASSGPPNTEAFF. The entire variable domain, with the rest obtained from reference TRBV5-1 and TRBJ1-1, is as follows: KAGVTQTPRYLIKTRGQQVTLSCSPISGHRSVSWYQQTPGQGLQFLFEYFSETQRNKGNFPGRFSGRQFSNSRSEMNVSTLELGDSALYLCASSGPPNTEAFFGQGTRLTVV.